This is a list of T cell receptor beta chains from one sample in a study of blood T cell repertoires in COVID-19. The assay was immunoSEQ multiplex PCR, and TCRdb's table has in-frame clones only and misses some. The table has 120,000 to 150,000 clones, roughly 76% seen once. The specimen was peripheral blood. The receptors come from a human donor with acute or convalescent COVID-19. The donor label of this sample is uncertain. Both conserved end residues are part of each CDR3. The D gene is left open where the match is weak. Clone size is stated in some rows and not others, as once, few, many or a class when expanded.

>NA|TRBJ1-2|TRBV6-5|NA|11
TGTGCCGCCGGGGGGAACTATGGCTACACCTTC
CAAGGNYGYTF
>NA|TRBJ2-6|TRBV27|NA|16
TGTGCCAGCCACGACGGGGGACGTTCTGGGGCCAACGTCCTGACTTTC
CASHDGGRSGANVLTF
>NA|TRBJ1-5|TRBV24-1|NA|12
TGTGCCACCAGTGAACCCGGACATCCCCAGCATTTT
CATSEPGHPQHF
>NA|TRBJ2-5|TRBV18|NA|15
TGTGCCAGCTCACCGGGGACATGGTACCAAGAGACCCAGTACTTC
CASSPGTWYQETQYF
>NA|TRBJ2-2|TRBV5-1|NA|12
TGCGCCAGCAGTCTTGGGCCCGGGGAGCTGTTTTTT
CASSLGPGELFF
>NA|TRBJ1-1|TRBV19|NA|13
TGTGCCAGTAGTTCCGGGGTGGGAACTGAAGCTTTCTTT
CASSSGVGTEAFF
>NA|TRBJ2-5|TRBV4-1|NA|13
TGCGCCAGCAGCCCTACAGTTCGGGAGACCCAGTACTTC
CASSPTVRETQYF
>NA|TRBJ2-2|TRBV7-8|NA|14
TGTGCCAGCAGCGGGGGGAGTGGCACCGGGGAGCTGTTTTTT
CASSGGSGTGELFF
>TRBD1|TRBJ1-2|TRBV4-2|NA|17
TGTGCCAGCAGCCCTCACAACCCGGGACAGTTTTCCTATGGCTACACCTTC
CASSPHNPGQFSYGYTF
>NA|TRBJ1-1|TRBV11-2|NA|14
TGTGCCAGCAGCTTAGGGGGGGTTGGCACTGAAGCTTTCTTT
CASSLGGVGTEAFF
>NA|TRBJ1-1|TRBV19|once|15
TGTGCCAGTAGACCTCGCCCGGGGGTGAACACTGAAGCTTTCTTT
CASRPRPGVNTEAFF
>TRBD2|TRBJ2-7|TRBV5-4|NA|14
TGTGCCAGCGCCGTTAGCGGGGGGGAATACGAGCAGTACTTC
CASAVSGGEYEQYF
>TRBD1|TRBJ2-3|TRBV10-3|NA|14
TGTGCCATCAGTCCTACAGGGGGAACAGATACGCAGTATTTT
CAISPTGGTDTQYF
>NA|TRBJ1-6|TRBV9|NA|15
TGTGCCAGCAGCGTAGATCCGACTTATGATTCACCCCTCCACTTT
CASSVDPTYDSPLHF
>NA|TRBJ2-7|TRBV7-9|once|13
TGTGCCAGCAGCCCACTTTACGCCTACGAGCAGTACTTC
CASSPLYAYEQYF
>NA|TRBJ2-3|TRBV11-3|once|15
TGTGCCAGCAGCCGGGGGAGAGAGCGCACAGATACGCAGTATTTT
CASSRGRERTDTQYF
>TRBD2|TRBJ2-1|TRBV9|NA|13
TGTGCCAGCAACGCGGGGGGTTACAATGAGCAGTTCTTC
CASNAGGYNEQFF